The source of this T cell receptor (beta chain) is a study of blood T cell repertoires in COVID-19. TCRdb's copy holds only in-frame clones and misses some; the assay was immunoSEQ multiplex PCR. The sample holds around 310,000 clones; 80% to 95% are singletons and the top ten take more than 6%. The J segment lost 4 bases and the V segment lost 0 bases, leaving 6 bases of the junction unmatched. Looked up from germline, CDR1 is SEHNR and CDR2 is FQNEAQ (reference sequence). The CDR3 covers 16 residues. The chain joins TRBV7-9 to TRBJ1-2; 9 bases fit TRBD1. The receptor was isolated from a woman aged 25 to 39 with COVID-19, enrolled during active disease. Sequencing was done on a sample of peripheral blood. Here the CDR3 reads CASSLASGQGRYGYTF. CDR3 nucleotide sequence: TGTGCCAGCAGCTTAGCGTCGGGACAGGGTCGCTATGGCTACACCTTC.